These 21 T cell receptor beta chains came from one sample sequenced in a study of CD8 T cells in ankylosing spondylitis. Study conclusions and caveats: It appeared that ankylosing spondylitis blood was characterized by a TCR beta motif of roughly 8 highly homologous variants.

For these TCRs, the target antigens are not known. A single record per CDR3 protein comes from TCRdb applying MiXCR to the 5' RACE reads. This table holds about 450,000 distinct CDR3 sequences, roughly 27% found once. The sample was blood, either unsorted or a sorted T cell fraction (not recorded which). The receptors derive from a male donor with ankylosing spondylitis.

The chain uses TRBV10-3 and TRBJ1-6, with TRBD1 identical over 7 bases. Trimming at V came to 3 bases and at J to 7 bases, leaving 3 bases not matched to a gene. This CDR3 spans 14 amino acids. The germline gives CDR1 ENHRY, CDR2 SYGVKD. This CDR3 reads CAISESGGNSPLHF. The CDR3 DNA reads as TGTGCCATCAGTGAATCAGGGGGAAATTCACCCCTCCACTTT.

This chain connects TRBV12-3 or TRBV12-4 to TRBJ1-5, with D unresolved. Between the trimmed V and J ends, which lost 2 bases and 4 bases, there was a span of 18 bases. The CDR3 spans 17 residues. In DNA form, the CDR3 reads TGTGCCAGCAGTTTAATCAACACTAGGGCGACAAATCAGCCCCAGCATTTT. Residues: CASSLINTRATNQPQHF.

This clonotype was detected a few times. The rearrangement joins TRBV14 to TRBJ1-1; a possible D gene is TRBD1 (5 bases). The CDR3 length is 16 residues. The germline V gene has CDR1 SGHDN and CDR2 FVKESK. V was cut by 2 bases and J by 5 bases, with 18 bases left in between. CDR3: CASSQPRHGARTEAFF. In nucleotides, the CDR3 is TGTGCCAGCAGCCAACCTCGTCATGGGGCGAGGACTGAAGCTTTCTTT.

Many counts were recorded for this clonotype. The CDR3 is CASSSPGSADTQYF. CDR3 sequence (DNA): TGTGCCAGCAGTTCCCCAGGGAGTGCAGATACGCAGTATTTT. This chain connects TRBV12-3 or TRBV12-4 to TRBJ2-3; D tentatively reads TRBD1 or TRBD2 (5 bases each). The germline V and J ends were trimmed by 4 bases and 4 bases, with 12 bases remaining between them. This CDR3 comprises 14 residues.

This clonotype was picked up one time. This chain uses TRBV20-1 with TRBJ2-1; TRBD2 aligns across 8 bases. The CDR3 is 12 amino acids. Germline V gene lookup returns CDR1 DFQATT and CDR2 SNEGSKA (reference sequence). The V gene end was trimmed by 6 bases and the J gene end by 7 bases; junction bases not matched to a gene: 5. CDR3 nucleotides: TGCAGTGCCGGGACTAGAAATAATGAGCAGTTCTTC. It codes for CSAGTRNNEQFF.

J is TRBJ2-3 and V is TRBV20-1; possibly TRBD2 for D (6 bases). V was clipped by 5 bases and J by 2 bases, with 14 bases between them. This CDR3 region has 14 residues. Germline values: CDR1 DFQATT, CDR2 SNEGSKA (reference sequence). In DNA form, the CDR3 reads TGCAGTGCTGACCGGGACTCAATCACAGATACGCAGTATTTT. Protein sequence: CSADRDSITDTQYF.

This clonotype was detected ten times or more. The V and J genes are TRBV10-3 and TRBJ2-3; 7 bases are a match to TRBD1. The CDR3 contains 14 residues. Germline-derived CDR1 and CDR2 are ENHRY and SYGVKD. J was trimmed by 6 bases and V by 5 bases; bases with no gene match: 8. The CDR3 bases are TGTGCCATCAGTAGCAGGGGGAGATTGGATACGCAGTATTTT. Translated: CAISSRGRLDTQYF.

CDR3 residues: CASSYPNPGGQETQYF. In nucleotides, the CDR3 is TGTGCCAGCAGTTACCCGAACCCCGGGGGCCAAGAGACCCAGTACTTC. The genes are TRBV6-5 and TRBJ2-5; TRBD2 is a possible D gene (6 bases). The CDR3 consists of 16 residues. Trimming removed 2 bases at V and 1 base at J, with 14 bases between. Germline loops: CDR1 MNHEY, CDR2 SVGAGI.

V is TRBV12-3 or TRBV12-4 and J is TRBJ1-1; D possibly corresponds to TRBD1 (5 bases). V lost 1 base and J 5 bases, leaving 20 bases between the germline ends. The CDR3 extends over 17 amino acids. The CDR3 protein is CASSLVAAWGRATEAFF. CDR3 in DNA: TGTGCCAGCAGTTTAGTAGCGGCTTGGGGCAGGGCTACTGAAGCTTTCTTT.

V and J are TRBV3-1 and TRBJ2-5; D gene unclear. Trimming cost V 1 base and J 3 bases, with 9 bases left between them. Looked up from germline, CDR1 is LGHDT and CDR2 is YNNKEL (reference sequence). The length of the CDR3 is 14 residues. The CDR3 DNA sequence: TGTGCCAGCAGCCAAGGGAAGGGAAAAGAGACCCAGTACTTC. Translating gives CASSQGKGKETQYF.

This clonotype was counted ten times or more. The rearrangement uses TRBV20-1 and TRBJ1-2; D is possibly TRBD1 (5 bases). The CDR3 totals 15 residues. Trimming shortened V by 0 bases and J by 1 base, and 12 bases separated the two germline ends. Germline-derived CDR1 and CDR2 are DFQATT and SNEGSKA (reference sequence). CDR3 residues: CSAREPGWGNYGYTF. In nucleotides, the CDR3 is TGCAGTGCTAGAGAACCAGGGTGGGGTAACTATGGCTACACCTTC.

The rearrangement links TRBV20-1 to TRBJ1-5; 7 positions agree with TRBD1. Germline CDR1 reads DFQATT; CDR2 reads SNEGSKA (reference sequence). The V gene end was trimmed by 6 bases and the J gene end by 0 bases; junction bases not matched to a gene: 8. This CDR3 is 15 amino acids long. This CDR3 reads CSAGGQPYSNQPQHF. DNA of the CDR3: TGCAGTGCAGGGGGACAGCCCTATAGCAATCAGCCCCAGCATTTT.

This clonotype was recorded a few times. This sequence joins TRBV7-2 and TRBJ2-1, with a tentative D call TRBD1 (6 bases). The CDR3 consists of 17 residues. Trimming took off 2 bases at V and 4 bases at J, with 18 bases between the two ends. Per the germline V gene, CDR1 is SGHTA and CDR2 is FQGNSA. CDR3 bases: TGTGCCAGCAGCTTATACCGGGACATTTCCCGATACAATGAGCAGTTCTTC. Translating it yields CASSLYRDISRYNEQFF.

This clonotype occurred a few times. The genes are TRBV15 and TRBJ1-4, with D unresolved. The CDR3 runs to 17 residues. Germline CDR1 LNHNV, CDR2 YYDKDF (reference sequence). V lost 3 bases and J lost 5, with 19 bases in between. CDR3 bases: TGTGCCACCAGCAGTCCCCTCTCCCGGACTGAGAATGAAAAACTGTTTTTT. Protein: CATSSPLSRTENEKLFF.

About this clonotype itself: A read error may account for a junction end that differs from germline. The chain employs TRBV7-2 and TRBJ2-1; 7 bases agree with TRBD1. There are 15 residues in the CDR3. Looked up from germline, CDR1 is SGHTA and CDR2 is FQGNSA. The CDR3 nucleotides are TGTGCCAGCAGCTTAGAGACAGGGATCTACGATGAGCAGTTCTTC. This translates into CASSLETGIYDEQFF.

This clonotype occurred a few times. The chain combines TRBV3-1 with TRBJ2-7; no reliable D call. This CDR3 contains 10 residues. The germline gives CDR1 LGHDT, CDR2 YNNKEL (reference sequence). With 6 bases removed from V and 9 bases from J, the gap between germline ends came to 9 bases. In DNA, the CDR3 is TGTGCCAGCAGGGGTCGGGTGCAGTACTTC. It is translated as CASRGRVQYF.

The rearrangement uses TRBV27 and TRBJ2-3, with D perhaps TRBD1 (6 bases). This CDR3 comprises 14 residues. Germline values: CDR1 MNHEY, CDR2 SMNVEV (reference sequence). V was pared by 5 bases and J by 3 bases, with 12 bases between. DNA for the CDR3: TGTGCCAGCAGTCATGGGCAGGGGACAGATACGCAGTATTTT. This encodes CASSHGQGTDTQYF.

This sequence joins TRBV7-2 and TRBJ2-3; D is ambiguous. Trimming removed 5 bases from V and 2 bases from J, with 11 bases in between. CDR1 and CDR2 from the germline V gene are SGHTA and FQGNSA. The CDR3 is 14 amino acids. The CDR3 sequence is CASSRIRNTDTQYF. CDR3 nucleotides: TGTGCCAGCAGCCGTATAAGAAACACAGATACGCAGTATTTT. Variable domain in full (rest from reference TRBV7-2 and TRBJ2-3): GAGVSQSPSNKVTEKGKDVELRCDPISGHTALYWYRQSLGQGLEFLIYFQGNSAPDKSGLPSDRFSAERTGGSVSTLTIQRTQQEDSAVYLCASSRIRNTDTQYFGPGTRLTVL.

V gene TRBV4-2 combines with J gene TRBJ1-1, with D perhaps TRBD1 (5 bases). Germline V gives CDR1 LGHNA, CDR2 YNFKEQ. Trimming took off 0 bases at V and 9 bases at J, with 14 bases between the two ends. The CDR3 runs 14 residues. CDR3 DNA sequence: TGTGCCAGCAGCCAAGATATTTCGGGGGGGAAAGCTTTCTTT. The encoded protein is CASSQDISGGKAFF.

This clonotype was seen just once. This sequence joins TRBV20-1 and TRBJ2-1; 14 bases align to TRBD2. V lost 6 bases to trimming and J lost 2 bases; unmatched junction nucleotides: 6. Germline loops: CDR1 DFQATT, CDR2 SNEGSKA (reference sequence). The CDR3 sequence is 16 residues long. CDR3 DNA: TGCAGTGCCCAGGGACTAGCGGGAGCCGCCTACAATGAGCAGTTCTTC. Translating gives CSAQGLAGAAYNEQFF.

DNA for the CDR3: TGTGCCAGCAGCCCCGCCAGGGTTTCGACTCAGCCCCAGCATTTT. Amino acids: CASSPARVSTQPQHF. The chain carries TRBV7-4 and TRBJ1-5, with TRBD1 as a possible D gene (5 bases). The V gene's germline CDR1 is SGHVT and CDR2 SQSDAQ. The CDR3 is 15 amino acids. V was trimmed by 5 bases and J by 6 bases, leaving 17 bases between them. Together with reference TRBV7-4 and TRBJ1-5, the CDR3 gives the full variable domain: GAGVSQSPRYKVAKRGRDVALRCDSISGHVTLYWYRQTLGQGSEVLTYSQSDAQRDKSGRPSGRFSAERPERSVSTLKIQRTEQGDSAVYLCASSPARVSTQPQHFGDGTRLSIL.